This entry is about one TCR beta chain. The data are from a study of blood T cell repertoires in COVID-19. Study information: The origin of the acute and convalescent COVID-19 samples was the United States, Italy and Spain. T cells, B-cell-depleted T cells, or PBMCs supplied cDNA or gDNA.

Per the original methods: Reference gene primer amplification yielded estimated nucleated cell counts. The protocol was immunoSEQ multiplex PCR, while the TCRdb copy is restricted to in-frame clones and leaves out a portion. The DNA was the basis for D and trimming; V, J and clone size are from that table. The table records about 150,000 clones, roughly 71% of them present only once. The sequence was obtained from a woman older than 75 with acute or convalescent COVID-19. Sequenced input: peripheral blood.

CDR3 sequence: CASSGRGVVGETFF. DNA of the CDR3: TGTGCCAGCAGCGGGCGGGGAGTTGTAGGGGAAACTTTCTTT. The rearrangement uses TRBV5-4 and TRBJ1-1; perhaps TRBD1 as D (5 bases). Deletions cut 4 bases from V and 12 bases from J, with 22 bases between. Germline assignment: CDR1 SGHNT and CDR2 YYREEE (reference sequence). The CDR3 spans 14 residues.